This TCR beta chain stems from a study of long-term antiretroviral therapy in people with HIV. The study's findings and limits: Post-ART diversity increased but stayed below transplant donor controls. Gathering of blood took place between about 2003 and 2017, possibly under older ART regimens.

Germline V gene sequence: CDR1 MNHNS, CDR2 SASEGT. The CDR3 totals 15 residues. Trimming took 3 bases from V and 6 from J, leaving 17 bases between them. With regard to this clone: Its antigen remains unknown.

The assay used was immunoSEQ (version v3.0), run at survey level. Sequenced by immunoSEQ multiplex PCR; TCRdb stores in-frame clones only, minus some. Of around 25,000 clones listed, approximately 86% are singletons. The sample consisted of unsorted PBMCs, taken 1.9 years after starting antiretroviral therapy. The clonotype comes from a woman under 40 with HIV. This chain connects TRBV6-1 to TRBJ1-1; D is undetermined. The CDR3 protein is CASSDLGKVRAEAFF. The CDR3, as DNA: TGTGCCAGCAGTGATTTAGGGAAGGTTAGGGCTGAAGCTTTCTTT.